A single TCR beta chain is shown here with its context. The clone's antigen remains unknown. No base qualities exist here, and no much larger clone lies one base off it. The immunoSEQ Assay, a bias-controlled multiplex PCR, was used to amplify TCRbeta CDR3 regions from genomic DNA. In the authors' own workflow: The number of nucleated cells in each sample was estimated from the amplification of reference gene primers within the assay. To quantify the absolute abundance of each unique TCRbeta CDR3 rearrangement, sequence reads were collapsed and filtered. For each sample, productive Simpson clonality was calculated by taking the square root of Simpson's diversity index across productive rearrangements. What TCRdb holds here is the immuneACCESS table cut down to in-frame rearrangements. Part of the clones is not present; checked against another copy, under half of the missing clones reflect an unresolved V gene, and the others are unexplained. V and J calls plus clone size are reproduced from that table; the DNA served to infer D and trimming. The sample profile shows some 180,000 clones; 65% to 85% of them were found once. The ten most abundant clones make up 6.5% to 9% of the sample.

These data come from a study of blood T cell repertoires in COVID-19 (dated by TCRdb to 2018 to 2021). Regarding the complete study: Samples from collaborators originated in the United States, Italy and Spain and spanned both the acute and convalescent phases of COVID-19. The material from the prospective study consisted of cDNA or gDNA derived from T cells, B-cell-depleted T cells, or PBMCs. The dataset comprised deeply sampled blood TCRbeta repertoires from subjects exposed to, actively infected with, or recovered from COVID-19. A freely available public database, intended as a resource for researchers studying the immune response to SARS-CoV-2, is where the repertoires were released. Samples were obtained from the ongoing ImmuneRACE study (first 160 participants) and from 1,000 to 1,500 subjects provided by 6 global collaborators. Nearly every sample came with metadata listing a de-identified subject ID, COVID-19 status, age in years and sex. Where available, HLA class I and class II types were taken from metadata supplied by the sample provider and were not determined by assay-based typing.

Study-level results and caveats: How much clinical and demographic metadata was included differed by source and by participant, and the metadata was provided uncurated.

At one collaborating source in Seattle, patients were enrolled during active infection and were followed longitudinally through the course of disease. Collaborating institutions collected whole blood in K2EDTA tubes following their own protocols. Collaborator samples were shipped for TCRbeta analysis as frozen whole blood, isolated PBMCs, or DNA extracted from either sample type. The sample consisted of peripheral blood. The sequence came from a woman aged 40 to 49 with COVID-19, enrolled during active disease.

The CDR3 region reads CASSLDRTAGYGYTF. The nucleotide sequence reads TGTGCCAGCTCACTCGACAGGACCGCTGGCTATGGCTACACCTTC. The rearranged chain carries TRBV18 and TRBJ1-2, with a weak D call of TRBD1 (6 bases match). Including cysteine and phenylalanine, the CDR3 has 15 amino acids. Kept here is only the CDR3 DNA, which spans 45 bases and is read in frame from base 1. Looking up the germline V gene yields CDR1 KGHSH and CDR2 LQKENI. V drops 4 bases and J drops 4 bases, leaving 16 bases in between.